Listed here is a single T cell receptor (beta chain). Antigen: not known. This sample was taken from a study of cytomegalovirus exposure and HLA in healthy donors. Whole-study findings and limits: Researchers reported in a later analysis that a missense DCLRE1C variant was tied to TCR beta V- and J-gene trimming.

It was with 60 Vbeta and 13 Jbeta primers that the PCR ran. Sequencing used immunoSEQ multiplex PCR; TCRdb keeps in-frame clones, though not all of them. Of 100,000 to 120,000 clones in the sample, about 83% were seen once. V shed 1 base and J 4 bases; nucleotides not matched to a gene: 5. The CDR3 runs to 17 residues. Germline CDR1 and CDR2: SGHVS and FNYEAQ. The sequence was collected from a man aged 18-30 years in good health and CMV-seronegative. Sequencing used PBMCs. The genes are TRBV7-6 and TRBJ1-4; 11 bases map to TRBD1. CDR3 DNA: TGTGCCAGCAGCTTAGGGACAGGGGGCGCCGGTAATGAAAAACTGTTTTTT. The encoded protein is CASSLGTGGAGNEKLFF.